The following is a T cell receptor (beta chain) sequence with its context. The antigen is unknown. Clones were sequenced by immunoSEQ multiplex PCR, and TCRdb holds only the in-frame ones, with some missing. Here the sample spans around 40,000 clones, approximately 84% being singletons. The source of the sample is a study of a mutant IDH1 vaccine in newly diagnosed glioma. Overall study context: Onset of vaccination occurred 4-6 weeks following radiotherapy alone, or with temozolomide cycles. Before enrollment, the patients had been treated with radiotherapy alone, temozolomide alone, or both together. Most of them had received both.

This CDR3 contains 13 residues. Deletions cut 8 bases from V and 3 bases from J, with 14 bases between. CDR1 and CDR2 (germline): ENHRY, SYGVKD. Time point: week 23, last vaccination. Every vaccination contained 300 ug of the mutant IDH1 20-mer peptide and was paired with topical imiquimod. The sequencing here drew on PBMCs, taken from a glioma patient whose treatment included an IDH1 peptide vaccine. The clonotype was recovered from a woman aged 18-30 years with glioma. Some clones in this sample may be carry-over from other donors' samples. The chain employs TRBV10-3 and TRBJ2-7, with no clear D. CDR3 protein: CAISSESYYEQYF. Written as DNA, the CDR3 is TGTGCCATCTCTTCCGAGTCCTACTACGAGCAGTACTTC.